This passage covers 31 T cell receptor beta chains from one sample sequenced in a study of blood T cell repertoires in COVID-19. Repertoires were generated with immunoSEQ multiplex PCR, while TCRdb's copy carries only in-frame clones and drops some. The sample contains approximately 160,000 clones, 70% to 90% of which appear only once. The sample comprised peripheral blood. These receptors all stem from a human donor in a cohort sampled during active COVID-19.

The table lists this clone with a count of one. The chain combines TRBV19 with TRBJ1-1, with D possibly TRBD1 on 6 matching bases. V was shortened by 6 bases and J by 3 bases, with 23 bases between the two germline ends. The CDR3 is 17 residues long. Germline V CDR1 and CDR2: LNHDA, SQIVND (reference sequence). CDR3 sequence: CASSISQGLFSDTEAFF. CDR3 nucleotide sequence: TGTGCCAGTAGCATATCACAGGGATTGTTTTCGGACACTGAAGCTTTCTTT.

This clone came up once. The chain joins TRBV9 to TRBJ1-2; D uncertain. Germline loops: CDR1 SGDLS, CDR2 YYNGEE. This CDR3 is 17 amino acids long. V dropped 2 bases and J dropped 2 bases, with 19 bases sitting between them. Here the CDR3 DNA reads TGTGCCAGCAGCGTTGGGGAGTCCCTCATGGGGAACTATGGCTACACCTTC. Translated, it gives CASSVGESLMGNYGYTF.

The chain has TRBV6-2 or TRBV6-3 and TRBJ2-3; TRBD2 agrees at 12 bases. V lost 0 bases and J lost 8; bases outside the gene matches: 9. Germline assignment: CDR1 MNHEY and CDR2 SVGEGT. CDR3 length: 17 amino acids. In nucleotides, the CDR3 is TGTGCCAGCAGTTACTCTGGACTAGCGGGGTCAGGAGGTACGCAGTATTTT. Its translation: CASSYSGLAGSGGTQYF.

This chain joins TRBV6-6 and TRBJ1-3; D is perhaps TRBD1 (6 bases). Trimming removed 5 bases at V and 3 bases at J, with 20 bases between. The germline V gene has CDR1 MNHNY and CDR2 SVGAGI (reference sequence). CDR3 length: 17 amino acids. In DNA, the CDR3 is TGTGCCAGCAGTCGCCCCTCCCGAACAGGGTTTGGAAACACCATATATTTT. Translated: CASSRPSRTGFGNTIYF.

This sequence joins TRBV3-1 (or the pseudogene TRBV3-2) and TRBJ2-3, with a weak D call TRBD2 (6 bases). The germline CDR1 and CDR2 sequences are LGHDT and YNNKEL (reference sequence). There are 12 residues in the CDR3. Deletions cut 3 bases from V and 5 bases from J, with 6 bases between. CDR3 bases: TGTGCCAGCAGCCAGGGACTAGATACGCAGTATTTT. Encoded protein: CASSQGLDTQYF.

This chain connects TRBV5-1 to TRBJ2-5; D not certain. V was trimmed by 0 bases and J by 2 bases, leaving 8 bases between them. Germline CDR1 is SGHRS and CDR2 is YFSETQ. The CDR3 sequence is 14 residues long. CDR3 sequence reads: CASSLAVIQETQYF. The CDR3 DNA reads as TGCGCCAGCAGCTTGGCGGTTATACAAGAGACCCAGTACTTC. The full variable domain, with the rest looked up from reference TRBV5-1 and TRBJ2-5, is KAGVTQTPRYLIKTRGQQVTLSCSPISGHRSVSWYQQTPGQGLQFLFEYFSETQRNKGNFPGRFSGRQFSNSRSEMNVSTLELGDSALYLCASSLAVIQETQYFGPGTRLLVL.

With respect to this clone: This sample also contains other DNA sequences that code for the same CDR3. The J gene is TRBJ1-5, the V gene TRBV3-1 (or the pseudogene TRBV3-2); tentatively, D is TRBD1 (5 bases). CDR3 size: 13 residues. Per the germline V gene, CDR1 is LGHDT and CDR2 is YNNKEL (reference sequence). V lost 0 bases and J lost 5, with 5 bases in between. The CDR3 DNA follows: TGTGCCAGCAGCCAAGACAGGGATCAGCCCCAGCATTTT. Translation: CASSQDRDQPQHF.

This clone was recorded at least ten times. The chain employs TRBV2 and TRBJ2-1; D is perhaps TRBD1 (6 bases). Trimming removed 7 bases from V and 10 bases from J, with 14 bases in between. Germline V gene data show CDR1 as SNHLY and CDR2 as FYNNEI. The CDR3 has 12 amino acids. The CDR3, as DNA: TGTGCCAGCACCCAGGGGCGAGGAGAGCAGTTCTTC. Its protein product is CASTQGRGEQFF.

The V and J genes are TRBV5-6 and TRBJ1-1, with a possible D match to TRBD1 (5 bases). V gave up 5 bases and J gave up 1 base, with 18 bases separating them. The CDR3 covers 16 residues. CDR1 SGHDT and CDR2 YYEEEE come from the germline V gene. In DNA, the CDR3 is TGTGCCAGCAGGCTGGGGCAGATAACTGGGAACACTGAAGCTTTCTTT. Translated: CASRLGQITGNTEAFF. The whole variable domain, filled in from reference TRBV5-6 and TRBJ1-1, reads DAGVTQSPTHLIKTRGQQVTLRCSPKSGHDTVSWYQQALGQGPQFIFQYYEEEERQRGNFPDRFSGHQFPNYSSELNVNALLLGDSALYLCASRLGQITGNTEAFFGQGTRLTVV.

This chain joins TRBV12-5 and TRBJ2-1; 12 bases match TRBD1. The junction had 9 bases not matched to a gene; V was cut back by 8 bases and J by 7 bases. Germline assignment: CDR1 LGHNT and CDR2 FRNRAP. This CDR3 spans 15 amino acids. The chain's CDR3 is CASNNPGQGANEQFF. CDR3 coding DNA: TGTGCTAGTAACAATCCGGGACAGGGGGCGAATGAGCAGTTCTTC.

The sample holds one count of this clone. The V and J genes are TRBV29-1 and TRBJ2-7, with 9 bases lining up with TRBD1. J gave up 1 base and V 7 bases, and 17 bases lay outside the gene matches. The germline V gene encodes CDR1 SQVTM and CDR2 ANQGSEA. The CDR3 loop spans 17 amino acids. CDR3 in amino acids: CSARTRPGQGVSYEQYF. The CDR3 DNA sequence: TGCAGCGCTAGAACGCGACCGGGACAGGGAGTTTCCTACGAGCAGTACTTC.

This clone was counted between two and nine times. V is TRBV29-1 and J is TRBJ2-3; D unclear. This CDR3 contains 12 residues. Trimming shortened V by 5 bases and J by 4 bases, and 10 bases separated the two germline ends. Germline V gene sequence: CDR1 SQVTM, CDR2 ANQGSEA. CDR3 sequence (DNA): TGCAGCGTTTTACCGAGCGCAGATACGCAGTATTTT. Translated: CSVLPSADTQYF.

The rearrangement links TRBV6-2 or TRBV6-3 to TRBJ2-4; D may be TRBD2 (6 bases). Trimming shortened V by 0 bases and J by 6 bases, and 9 bases separated the two germline ends. Germline V gives CDR1 MNHEY, CDR2 SVGEGT. The CDR3 runs to 14 residues. DNA of the CDR3: TGTGCCAGCAGTTACTCGGCGGAGGGAAACATTCAGTACTTC. This gives the protein CASSYSAEGNIQYF.

V is TRBV7-9 and J is TRBJ1-1; D call uncertain. V was shortened by 3 bases and J by 5 bases, with 13 bases between the two germline ends. The CDR3 sequence is 14 residues long. CDR1 is SEHNR, CDR2 FQNEAQ, per germline (reference sequence). The CDR3 DNA sequence: TGTGCCAGCAGCTTCGCAAGTAGAGAGACTGAAGCTTTCTTT. It codes for CASSFASRETEAFF.

This clone has at least ten counts. The chain couples TRBV9 to TRBJ1-2; 9 bases fit TRBD1. Germline CDR1 and CDR2: SGDLS and YYNGEE. CDR3 length equals 14 residues. Losses at the gene ends were 1 base for V and 4 bases for J; bases not matched to a gene: 2. The CDR3 nucleotides are TGTGCCAGCAGCGTAACAGGGGGCGTCTATGGCTACACCTTC. Translated, it gives CASSVTGGVYGYTF.

The chain recombines TRBV28 with TRBJ1-2; 8 nucleotides line up with TRBD1. The CDR3 consists of 14 residues. Germline V gene data show CDR1 as MDHEN and CDR2 as SYDVKM. After removal of 6 bases from V and 3 bases from J, the junction contained 6 bases not matched to a gene. This CDR3 reads CASRSQGGDYGYTF. DNA of the CDR3: TGTGCCAGCAGGTCACAGGGGGGGGACTATGGCTACACCTTC.

J is TRBJ2-1 and V is TRBV24-1; D not certain. Trimming removed 3 bases at V and 9 bases at J, with 8 bases between. The germline V gene has CDR1 KGHDR and CDR2 SFDVKD. The CDR3 has 12 residues. The CDR3 reads CATSDLGSEQFF. The DNA of the CDR3 is TGTGCCACCAGTGATCTGGGCAGTGAGCAGTTCTTC.

This chain joins TRBV9 and TRBJ2-3, with D tentatively TRBD1 (7 bases). Per the germline V gene, CDR1 is SGDLS and CDR2 is YYNGEE. CDR3 size: 15 residues. Trimming cost V 0 bases and J 6 bases, with 14 bases left between them. The CDR3 nucleotides are TGTGCCAGCAGCGTAGATGGAGGGGGCCGGGATACGCAGTATTTT. Protein product: CASSVDGGGRDTQYF.

CDR3 sequence reads: CAWRPPDSRYGYTF. CDR3 DNA sequence: TGTGCCTGGAGGCCCCCGGACTCGAGGTACGGCTACACCTTC. The chain uses TRBV30 and TRBJ1-2; no reliable D call. Trimming pared 3 bases from V and 8 bases from J, leaving 19 bases between. CDR3 length equals 14 residues. The V gene's germline CDR1 is GTSNPN and CDR2 SVGIG (reference sequence).

Ten or more counts support this clone. The genes are TRBV28 and TRBJ2-7; the D gene is possibly TRBD1 (6 bases). The CDR3 is made up of 13 amino acids. Germline V gene sequence: CDR1 MDHEN, CDR2 SYDVKM. The germline V and J ends were trimmed by 7 bases and 2 bases, with 12 bases remaining between them. The CDR3 loop is CASTPGAAYEQYF. Written as DNA, the CDR3 is TGTGCCAGCACTCCAGGGGCGGCCTACGAGCAGTACTTC.

The V gene is TRBV2, the J gene TRBJ1-6; TRBD1 aligns across 8 bases. CDR3 length equals 14 residues. Trimming at V came to 2 bases and at J to 8 bases, leaving 2 bases not matched to a gene. Germline V CDR1 and CDR2: SNHLY, FYNNEI. This chain's CDR3 is CASSESGGYSPLHF. The CDR3 DNA reads TGTGCCAGCAGTGAATCAGGGGGCTATTCACCCCTCCACTTT.

The J gene is TRBJ2-6, the V gene TRBV14; D unresolved. This CDR3 comprises 15 residues. Trimming stripped 7 bases from V and 3 bases from J, with 13 bases between. Germline V gives CDR1 SGHDN, CDR2 FVKESK. The CDR3 region is CASTAVVGGANVLTF. CDR3 bases: TGTGCCAGCACCGCGGTGGTTGGTGGGGCCAACGTCCTGACTTTC.

V usage is TRBV7-2 and J usage is TRBJ2-1; D is possibly TRBD2 (7 bases). V was trimmed by 3 bases and J by 3 bases, leaving 15 bases between them. In germline, CDR1 is SGHTA, CDR2 FQGNSA. CDR3 length equals 16 residues. Written as DNA, the CDR3 is TGTGCCAGCAGCTTGGCGGGGGCTGGGGGCTACAATGAGCAGTTCTTC. Translated, it gives CASSLAGAGGYNEQFF. The full variable domain, its missing parts supplied by reference TRBV7-2 and TRBJ2-1, is GAGVSQSPSNKVTEKGKDVELRCDPISGHTALYWYRQSLGQGLEFLIYFQGNSAPDKSGLPSDRFSAERTGGSVSTLTIQRTQQEDSAVYLCASSLAGAGGYNEQFFGPGTRLTVL.

The chain couples TRBV9 to TRBJ2-5; TRBD2 agrees at 13 bases. The CDR3 spans 19 residues. Germline V lookup: CDR1 SGDLS, CDR2 YYNGEE. The ends lost 0 bases at V and 0 bases at J; junction bases unmatched: 8. The CDR3 nucleotides are TGTGCCAGCAGCGTAGGGACTAGCGGGGGCCAGAGGTACCAAGAGACCCAGTACTTC. Translating it yields CASSVGTSGGQRYQETQYF.

This clone was seen once. The chain combines TRBV6-2 or TRBV6-3 with TRBJ2-3; 7 nucleotides agree with TRBD1. The CDR3 totals 15 residues. J lost 6 bases, V lost 5 bases, and 11 bases had no gene match. The germline V gene has CDR1 MNHEY and CDR2 SVGEGT. The CDR3 region has the DNA TGTGCCAGCAGTCGGGACAGACCCCAAGGGGATACGCAGTATTTT. This translates into CASSRDRPQGDTQYF.

The rearrangement uses TRBV12-3 or TRBV12-4 and TRBJ2-3; possibly TRBD2 for D (6 bases). The CDR3 length is 13 residues. V lost 3 bases to trimming and J lost 10 bases, with 14 bases between them. The CDR3 bases are TGTGCCAGCAGTTTCGAGACTAGGTTCTCGCAGTATTTT. Protein product: CASSFETRFSQYF.

The chain joins TRBV18 to TRBJ1-2, with 8 bases that match TRBD1. There are 16 residues in the CDR3. Looked up from germline, CDR1 is KGHSH and CDR2 is LQKENI. J gave up 8 bases and V 3 bases, and 14 bases lay outside the gene matches. The CDR3 sequence: CASSPQTGDTPAGYTF. The CDR3 bases are TGTGCCAGCTCACCCCAGACAGGGGATACTCCGGCGGGCTACACCTTC. The whole variable domain, filled in from reference TRBV18 and TRBJ1-2, reads NAGVMQNPRHLVRRRGQEARLRCSPMKGHSHVYWYRQLPEEGLKFMVYLQKENIIDESGMPKERFSAEFPKEGPSILRIQQVVRGDSAAYFCASSPQTGDTPAGYTFGSGTRLTVV.

This clone was seen a single time. This CDR3 reads CASSRGGTGRVRTVGYTF. As DNA, the CDR3 is TGTGCCAGCAGTCGGGGCGGGACAGGGAGGGTAAGGACTGTTGGCTACACCTTC. J is TRBJ1-2 and V is TRBV6-2 or TRBV6-3, with 9 nucleotides matching TRBD1. CDR1 is MNHEY and CDR2 is SVGEGT in the germline V gene. The CDR3 is made up of 18 amino acids. V shed 5 bases, J shed 7 bases, and the junction held 20 bases outside the gene matches.

This rearrangement joins TRBV9 to TRBJ1-1; D might be TRBD1 (5 bases). The V end lost 7 bases, the J end lost 0 bases, and 10 bases lay between the germline ends. CDR3 length equals 13 residues. From germline, CDR1 is SGDLS and CDR2 YYNGEE. The CDR3 DNA reads as TGTGCCAGCGGCCAAGGGGTGAACACTGAAGCTTTCTTT. It codes for CASGQGVNTEAFF.

This chain joins TRBV30 and TRBJ2-1; TRBD2 agrees at 9 bases. CDR1 and CDR2 from the germline V gene are GTSNPN and SVGIG (reference sequence). J was trimmed by 1 base and V by 8 bases; bases with no gene match: 6. The CDR3 is 14 amino acids. The CDR3 DNA reads as TGTGCCAAAACCAGCGGGGGGTCCTACAATGAGCAGTTCTTC. It encodes CAKTSGGSYNEQFF. Full variable domain (rest looked up from reference TRBV30 and TRBJ2-1): SQTIHQWPATLVQPVGSPLSLECTVEGTSNPNLYWYRQAAGRGLQLLFYSVGIGQISSEVPQNLSASRPQDRQFILSSKKLLLSDSGFYLCAKTSGGSYNEQFFGPGTRLTVL.

This sequence joins TRBV7-6 and TRBJ1-5; D not resolved. Per germline, CDR1 SGHVS and CDR2 FNYEAQ. The ends were cut back, 1 base at V and 7 bases at J, with 8 bases in the middle. CDR3 length equals 13 residues. The CDR3 reads CASSLGNTQPQHF. The CDR3 DNA sequence: TGTGCCAGCAGCTTAGGTAACACACAGCCCCAGCATTTT.